The present T cell receptor (beta chain) was sequenced within a study of blood T cells in healthy people across ages. Findings and caveats of the study: The study could not conclusively compare naive and antigen-experienced cells, given its unsorted PBMCs. Researchers deemed the diversity estimates from one million T cells underestimates.

A sample-barcoded 5' primer and a J-beta primer mix were used in a second PCR of about 6 to 11 cycles. TCRdb passed the 5' RACE reads through MiXCR, listing each CDR3 protein once. This table has about 640,000 distinct CDR3 sequences, about 28% appearing once. This clonotype has only a few counts. Its specificity is unknown. A clone one base away is much larger, so this may be a read error. CDR1 and CDR2 from the germline V gene are SGHDT and YYEEEE. Trimming stripped 2 bases from V and 3 bases from J, with 13 bases between. The CDR3 consists of 15 residues. Those donating, healthy Caucasian individuals from Russia, were aged roughly 6 to 90. Every donor gave roughly 9.2 milliliters of peripheral blood.

The chain carries TRBV5-6 and TRBJ2-3, with D possibly being TRBD1 (5 bases). Material for sequencing was blood. The origin of this receptor is an elderly woman in good health. The CDR3 nucleotides are TGTGCCAGCAGCTTTTCCCAGGGAAGGACAGATACGCAGTATTTT. It specifies CASSFSQGRTDTQYF.